This T cell receptor beta chain was observed in a study of blood T cell repertoires in COVID-19 (TCRdb year 2020). For the wider study: Samples covering the acute and convalescent phases of COVID-19 were provided by collaborators in the United States, Italy and Spain. Sample metadata almost always included a de-identified subject ID, COVID-19 status, age in years and sex. The dataset comprised deeply sampled blood TCRbeta repertoires from subjects exposed to, actively infected with, or recovered from COVID-19. The prospective study material was composed of cDNA or gDNA derived from T cells, B-cell-depleted T cells, or PBMCs. Samples were obtained from the ongoing ImmuneRACE study (first 160 participants) and from roughly 1,300 subjects provided by 6 global collaborators. Where available, HLA class I and class II types were taken from metadata supplied by the sample provider and were not determined by assay-based typing. The repertoires were made available in a free public database intended to serve as a resource for research on the immune response to SARS-CoV-2. Findings and caveats that apply to the study as a whole: How much clinical and demographic metadata was included differed by source and by participant, and the metadata was provided uncurated.

A note on this clone: Which antigen it targets is not known. The sample holds no much larger clone one base away, and base qualities are not on file.

The collaborating institutions used their own protocols to collect whole blood in K2EDTA tubes. For TCRbeta analysis, collaborators shipped samples in one of three forms: frozen whole blood, isolated PBMCs, or DNA extracted from either of those sample types. TCRbeta CDR3 regions were amplified from genomic DNA using the immunoSEQ Assay, a bias-controlled multiplex PCR. The paper's data handling went like this. Within the assay, amplification of reference gene primers was used to estimate how many nucleated cells each sample contained. Sequence reads were collapsed and filtered to measure the absolute abundance of every unique TCRbeta CDR3 rearrangement. For each sample, productive Simpson clonality was calculated as the square root of Simpson's diversity index over productive rearrangements. The source is immuneACCESS, and TCRdb retained only in-frame sequences with V and J called. Part of the clones is not carried over; for the studies checked, unresolved V genes explain less than half of this, and the remainder is unexplained. V and J calls and clone size are as listed in that table; D and trimming were resolved from the DNA. The sample data list approximately 260,000 clones, and 84% of these were observed just once. The leading ten clones occupy approximately 9% of the sample.

This clonotype was obtained from a human donor in a cohort sampled during active COVID-19. The sample taken for sequencing was peripheral blood.

In nucleotide form, the sequence is TGTGCCAGCAGCCGCGGACAGCTCGGTGGCTACACCTTC. This codes for CASSRGQLGGYTF. The V and J genes are TRBV7-9 and TRBJ1-2; the D gene is perhaps TRBD1, from 6 matching bases. Counted from cysteine to phenylalanine, this CDR3 has 13 amino acids. The sequence is cut down to CDR3 DNA, 39 bases in frame from base 1. V is reduced by 5 bases and J by 7 bases, leaving a spacing of 14 bases between them. CDR1 is given as SEHNR and CDR2 as FQNEAQ, both from the germline V gene (reference sequence).